These 25 T cell receptor beta chains came from one sample sequenced in a study of blood T cell repertoires in COVID-19. Data came from immunoSEQ multiplex PCR; TCRdb stores just in-frame clones and leaves some out. The sample records around 140,000 clones, 80% being singletons. The sequencing input was peripheral blood. These receptor sequences come from a man between 65 and 85 years old who had recovered from COVID-19.

This clone has only one observation. CDR3 bases: TGTGCCAGCCACAGGGGGCAAAACTATGGCTACACCTTC. Its protein product is CASHRGQNYGYTF. The chain couples TRBV12-3 or TRBV12-4 to TRBJ1-2; the match to TRBD1 covers 9 bases. V shed 8 bases, J shed 2 bases, and the junction held 3 bases outside the gene matches. This CDR3 comprises 13 residues.

The gene calls are TRBV5-1 and TRBJ2-1; tentative D call: TRBD2 (5 bases). Germline CDR1 and CDR2: SGHRS and YFSETQ. Trimming removed 4 bases at V and 0 bases at J, with 11 bases between. This CDR3 contains 15 residues. In nucleotides, the CDR3 is TGCGCCAGCAGCGACGAGGGAATCTCCTACAATGAGCAGTTCTTC. Translated, it gives CASSDEGISYNEQFF.

The rearrangement joins TRBV30 to TRBJ1-2; 7 nucleotides match TRBD1. The V segment lost 2 bases and the J segment 5 bases; nucleotides outside the gene matches: 17. Germline V lookup: CDR1 GTSNPN, CDR2 SVGIG (reference sequence). This CDR3 contains 17 residues. The CDR3 is CAWSSSYGQAVFYGYTF. DNA of the CDR3: TGTGCCTGGAGTTCTTCCTATGGACAGGCCGTTTTTTATGGCTACACCTTC.

The V call is TRBV2, the J call TRBJ1-5; D may be TRBD1 (5 bases). Germline CDR1 SNHLY, CDR2 FYNNEI. The V end was cut by 8 bases, the J end by 4 bases, with 21 bases between. The CDR3 extends over 16 amino acids. CDR3 nucleotide sequence: TGTGCCAGCGGGTCCAGACAGTCAGGCCCGAATCAGCCCCAGCATTTT. Translating gives CASGSRQSGPNQPQHF. Drawing the rest from reference TRBV2 and TRBJ1-5, the complete variable domain is EPEVTQTPSHQVTQMGQEVILRCVPISNHLYFYWYRQILGQKVEFLVSFYNNEISEKSEIFDDQFSVERPDGSNFTLKIRSTKLEDSAMYFCASGSRQSGPNQPQHFGDGTRLSIL.

This clone was seen repeatedly, ten times or more. The V call is TRBV19, the J call TRBJ2-2, with 9 bases fitting TRBD1. CDR3 size: 15 residues. V shed 10 bases and J 5 bases; nucleotides not matched to a gene: 11. CDR1 is LNHDA and CDR2 is SQIVND in the germline V gene (reference sequence). The chain's CDR3 is CATRQGGIVTGELFF. The CDR3 nucleotides are TGTGCCACCAGACAGGGGGGCATTGTTACCGGGGAGCTGTTTTTT.

The CDR3 DNA is TGTGCCAGCAGCGCCTTAGCGGGAGGGCCGGATGAGCAGTTCTTC. This codes for CASSALAGGPDEQFF. The chain combines TRBV7-3 with TRBJ2-1; TRBD2 matches 11 bases. CDR1 and CDR2 (germline): SGHTA, FQGTGA. The length of the CDR3 is 15 residues. V gave up 5 bases and J gave up 8 bases; unmatched junction bases: 8.

The chain uses TRBV27 and TRBJ2-3, with no clear D. This CDR3 comprises 15 residues. CDR1 is MNHEY, CDR2 SMNVEV, per germline (reference sequence). V lost 4 bases to trimming and J lost 7 bases, with 18 bases between them. The CDR3 is CASSSRLPLNNTQYF. The CDR3 nucleotides read TGTGCCAGCAGTTCCCGACTCCCCTTAAATAATACGCAGTATTTT.

The chain employs TRBV6-5 and TRBJ2-1; D unclear. V shed 8 bases and J shed 6 bases, with 11 bases lying between them. This CDR3 is built from 12 residues. The germline V gene has CDR1 MNHEY and CDR2 SVGAGI. Written as DNA, the CDR3 is TGTGCCAGCGAGACATATGGCAATGAGCAGTTCTTC. Translating gives CASETYGNEQFF.

The chain combines TRBV7-8 with TRBJ2-7; TRBD2 might be the D (6 bases). CDR1 and CDR2 (germline): SGHVS, FQNEAQ. This CDR3 spans 16 amino acids. V lost 5 bases, J lost 2 bases, and 19 bases lay in between. CDR3 sequence: CASSRGSGPLTYEQYF. The CDR3 coding sequence is TGTGCCAGCAGCAGGGGTAGCGGACCTTTGACCTACGAGCAGTACTTC.

This clone was counted only a few times. The chain joins TRBV5-4 to TRBJ2-7; tentative D call: TRBD2 (5 bases). The germline CDR1 and CDR2 sequences are SGHNT and YYREEE (reference sequence). The CDR3 has 13 amino acids. Between the trimmed V and J ends, which lost 4 bases and 3 bases, there was a span of 11 bases. Here the CDR3 reads CASSPKSGYEQYF. The CDR3 DNA reads as TGTGCCAGCAGCCCAAAGAGCGGCTACGAGCAGTACTTC.

The chain carries TRBV28 and TRBJ2-1, with 8 nucleotides matching TRBD1. Germline CDR1 reads MDHEN; CDR2 reads SYDVKM. V dropped 5 bases and J dropped 7; count of bases not matched to a gene: 7. This CDR3 comprises 14 residues. The CDR3 region is CASSPRGRSNEQFF. The CDR3 coding sequence is TGTGCCAGCAGTCCCAGGGGGCGCTCAAATGAGCAGTTCTTC.

The chain is built from TRBV5-1 and TRBJ2-5, with D perhaps matching TRBD1 (6 bases). The CDR3 is made up of 15 amino acids. Trimming left V 1 base short and J 2 bases short, with 12 bases between. The V gene's germline CDR1 is SGHRS and CDR2 YFSETQ. CDR3 residues: CASSLQGHGQETQYF. As DNA, the CDR3 is TGCGCCAGCAGCTTGCAGGGACACGGACAAGAGACCCAGTACTTC.

The chain uses TRBV24-1 and TRBJ2-3, with TRBD2 matching 11 bases. The V gene end was trimmed by 5 bases and the J gene end by 4 bases; junction bases not matched to a gene: 7. This CDR3 is 16 amino acids long. Germline values: CDR1 KGHDR, CDR2 SFDVKD. The CDR3 nucleotides read TGTGCCACCAGTGGATTAGGACTAGCGGGCCCAGATACGCAGTATTTT. This sequence encodes CATSGLGLAGPDTQYF.

The CDR3 loop reads CASSELTRADTQYF. The CDR3 bases are TGTGCCAGCAGTGAACTTACCCGGGCAGATACGCAGTATTTT. The V and J genes are TRBV6-1 and TRBJ2-3; D call uncertain. Germline V gene sequence: CDR1 MNHNS, CDR2 SASEGT. CDR3 length: 14 residues. The V end lost 2 bases, the J end lost 4 bases, and 10 bases lay between the germline ends.

This clone was detected only once. V usage is TRBV2 and J usage is TRBJ2-6; D unclear. The CDR3 length is 15 residues. V gave up 2 bases and J gave up 0 bases, with 5 bases separating them. The germline V gene has CDR1 SNHLY and CDR2 FYNNEI. CDR3 protein: CASSEPSSGANVLTF. CDR3 DNA sequence: TGTGCCAGCAGTGAACCCAGCTCTGGGGCCAACGTCCTGACTTTC.

V usage is TRBV10-3 and J usage is TRBJ2-7; 8 positions match TRBD1. CDR1 and CDR2 (germline): ENHRY, SYGVKD. V lost 3 bases and J lost 5; bases outside the gene matches: 6. CDR3 length: 14 amino acids. The CDR3 DNA reads TGTGCCATCAGTGAAGGCAGGGGGCGCGACGAGCAGTACTTC. It encodes CAISEGRGRDEQYF.

J is TRBJ2-5 and V is TRBV11-3, with D unclear. V lost 2 bases and J lost 2, with 6 bases in between. The germline CDR1 and CDR2 sequences are SGHNT and YENEEA. This CDR3 contains 13 residues. This CDR3 reads CASSLNRQETQYF. DNA for the CDR3: TGTGCCAGCAGCTTAAACAGACAAGAGACCCAGTACTTC. Supplemented by reference TRBV11-3 and TRBJ2-5, the full variable domain reads EAGVVQSPRYKIIEKKQPVAFWCNPISGHNTLYWYLQNLGQGPELLIRYENEEAVDDSQLPKDRFSAERLKGVDSTLKIQPAELGDSAVYLCASSLNRQETQYFGPGTRLLVL.

The chain combines TRBV29-1 with TRBJ2-1; 9 bases are a match to TRBD1. The CDR3 extends over 14 amino acids. CDR1 and CDR2 from the germline V gene are SQVTM and ANQGSEA. With V trimmed by 1 base and J by 8 bases, 6 bases remained unmatched. The CDR3 nucleotides are TGCAGCGTTGAAGTCCGGGACAGGGTTCATGAGCAGTTCTTC. This sequence encodes CSVEVRDRVHEQFF.

The chain uses TRBV7-9 and TRBJ2-7; D may be TRBD1 (7 bases). Trimming stripped 1 base from V and 2 bases from J, with 18 bases between. The CDR3 spans 17 residues. Germline values: CDR1 SEHNR, CDR2 FQNEAQ (reference sequence). The CDR3 here is CASSLVGRGDRTYEQYF. Written as DNA, the CDR3 is TGTGCCAGCAGCTTAGTCGGAAGGGGGGACAGAACCTACGAGCAGTACTTC.

This chain links TRBV9 with TRBJ2-7; maybe TRBD2 (6 bases). This CDR3 has 14 amino acids. Germline CDR1 reads SGDLS; CDR2 reads YYNGEE. Between the trimmed V and J ends, which lost 4 bases and 3 bases, there was a span of 14 bases. In DNA, the CDR3 is TGTGCCAGCAGCCCTTACGGGACTCTCTACGAGCAGTACTTC. Translation gives CASSPYGTLYEQYF.

This chain connects TRBV6-5 to TRBJ2-7, with TRBD1 identical over 8 bases. The V gene end was trimmed by 0 bases and the J gene end by 0 bases; junction bases not matched to a gene: 1. This CDR3 has 15 residues. The germline gives CDR1 MNHEY, CDR2 SVGAGI. The DNA for the CDR3 is TGTGCCAGCAGTTACTCAGACAGGGGCTCCTACGAGCAGTACTTC. It is translated as CASSYSDRGSYEQYF.

A remark on this clone: Other DNA sequences in this sample translate to the same CDR3. The rearrangement uses TRBV15 and TRBJ1-4; no clear D gene. Trimming stripped 0 bases from V and 8 bases from J, with 7 bases between. The germline V gene encodes CDR1 LNHNV and CDR2 YYDKDF (reference sequence). The CDR3 runs 13 residues. CDR3 protein: CATSRDSGEKLFF. The CDR3 DNA reads as TGTGCCACCAGCAGAGATTCGGGAGAAAAACTGTTTTTT.

The CDR3 loop is CASTQTGEDGYTF. In DNA form, the CDR3 reads TGTGCCAGTACACAGACAGGGGAGGATGGCTACACCTTC. V is TRBV19 and J is TRBJ1-2, with TRBD1 matching over 8 bases. J gave up 6 bases and V 7 bases, and 7 bases lay outside the gene matches. This CDR3 comprises 13 residues. CDR1 is LNHDA and CDR2 is SQIVND in the germline V gene (reference sequence).

This clone showed up just once. The V gene is TRBV13, the J gene TRBJ2-7, with 7 positions matching TRBD2. The CDR3 consists of 14 residues. The J segment lost 4 bases and the V segment lost 2 bases, leaving 5 bases of the junction unmatched. Germline CDR1 reads PRHDT; CDR2 reads FYEKMQ (reference sequence). DNA for the CDR3: TGTGCCAGCAGCTTACGACTAGCTGGGTACGAGCAGTACTTC. It translates to CASSLRLAGYEQYF. The whole variable domain, filled in from reference TRBV13 and TRBJ2-7, reads AAGVIQSPRHLIKEKRETATLKCYPIPRHDTVYWYQQGPGQDPQFLISFYEKMQSDKGSIPDRFSAQQFSDYHSELNMSSLELGDSALYFCASSLRLAGYEQYFGPGTRLTVT.

The chain joins TRBV7-9 to TRBJ2-7; 9 nucleotides line up with TRBD1. Per the germline V gene, CDR1 is SEHNR and CDR2 is FQNEAQ (reference sequence). V trimming: 5 bases; J trimming: 5 bases; junction bases outside the gene matches: 4. The CDR3 extends over 13 amino acids. The CDR3 spells CASSTRTGDEQYF. The CDR3 nucleotides are TGTGCCAGCAGCACGAGGACAGGGGACGAGCAGTACTTC.